This T cell receptor (beta chain) was identified during a study of CD8+ T cells in alopecia areata. In regard to this clone: Its antigen is still unknown. The germline and genes are mouse ones.

Study-level results: Besides other cells, scalp samples also yield sequences of resident alphabeta T cells from normal skin. Relative to normal scalp, lesional scalp, especially alopecia totalis/universalis, showed higher clonality.

Extracted RNA was reverse transcribed into cDNA, the sequencing template. TCRdb's copy holds only in-frame clones and misses some; the assay was immunoSEQ multiplex PCR. This sample carries about 300,000 clones and no singletons, and more than 0.95% goes to the top ten. Combined cutaneous lymph node cells underwent sorting by CD4, CD8alpha, NKG2D, NKG2ACE and additional markers. Sequencing was performed on CD4+ T cells sorted from a lymph node. The sequence was obtained from a C3H/HeJ mouse with alopecia areata. MHC haplotype here: H2-k.

Incomplete CDR3 DNA: TGTGCCAGCAGCCACCATAACTGGGGGGGGAACTAT. It is translated as CASSHHNWGGNY. The whole CDR3 sequence is CASSHHNWGGNYEQYF. V gene TRBV5 combines with J gene TRBJ2-7; 10 nucleotides agree with TRBD2. The CDR3 extends 4 residues past the end of the read, so its final part is completed from the germline J gene. V was pared by 3 bases and J by 3 bases, with 8 bases of the junction left unmatched. Germline CDR1 LGHNA, CDR2 YNLKQL (reference sequence). This CDR3 is 16 amino acids long.